This T cell receptor beta chain derives from a study of T-cell memory formation after mild COVID-19. The table lists this clonotype with many counts. 5'RACE with constant-segment primers built TCRalpha and TCRbeta cDNA libraries with UMIs. MiXCR, run by TCRdb on the 5' RACE reads, gives a single entry per CDR3 protein. The table has roughly 6,000 distinct CDR3 sequences, around 20% seen once. With 7 bases clipped from V and 4 bases from J, the junction kept 11 bases outside the gene matches. This CDR3 spans 15 amino acids. Germline CDR1 is LNHDA and CDR2 is SQIVND (reference sequence). The chain recombines TRBV19 with TRBJ2-7; 9 positions agree with TRBD1. Sequencing was performed on PBMCs or a T cell subset sorted from them (not recorded which). This TCR came from an adult woman who had mild COVID-19 (a few samples of this study predate the infection). Cell type and time point are not known. The CDR3 sequence: CASTAPGTGNYEQYF. As DNA, the CDR3 is TGTGCCAGTACCGCCCCAGGGACAGGGAATTACGAGCAGTACTTC.